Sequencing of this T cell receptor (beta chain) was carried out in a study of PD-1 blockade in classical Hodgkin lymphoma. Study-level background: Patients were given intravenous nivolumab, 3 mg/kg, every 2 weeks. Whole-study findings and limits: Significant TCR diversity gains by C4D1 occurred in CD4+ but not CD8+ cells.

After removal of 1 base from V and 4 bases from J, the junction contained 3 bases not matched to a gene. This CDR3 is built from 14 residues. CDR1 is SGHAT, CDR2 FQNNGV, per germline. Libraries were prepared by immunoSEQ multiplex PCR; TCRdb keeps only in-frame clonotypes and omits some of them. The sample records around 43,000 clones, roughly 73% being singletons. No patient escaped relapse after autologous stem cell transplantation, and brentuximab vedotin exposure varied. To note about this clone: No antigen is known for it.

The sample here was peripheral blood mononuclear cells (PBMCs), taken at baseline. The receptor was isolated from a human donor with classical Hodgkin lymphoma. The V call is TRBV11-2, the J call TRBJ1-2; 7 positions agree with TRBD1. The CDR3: CASSLGDRVYGYTF. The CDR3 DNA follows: TGTGCCAGCAGCTTAGGGGACAGAGTCTATGGCTACACCTTC.